These 5 T cell receptor beta chains came from one sample sequenced in a study of early stage breast cancer tumors. Profiled with immunoSEQ multiplex PCR; TCRdb holds only in-frame clones, not every one. The profile shows roughly 34,000 clones, approximately 74% of them singletons. Sequences were obtained from blood. These receptors were taken from a person aged 55 to 70 with breast cancer.

The chain uses TRBV9 and TRBJ2-5; 8 bases agree with TRBD2. This CDR3 is 17 amino acids long. With 3 bases clipped from V and 5 bases from J, the junction kept 15 bases outside the gene matches. Germline lookup yields CDR1 SGDLS and CDR2 YYNGEE. CDR3 DNA: TGTGCCAGCAGCGGTGGGAATTTCGGGGGGGCGACGGAGACCCAGTACTTC. It is translated as CASSGGNFGGATETQYF.

V and J are TRBV2 and TRBJ2-1; D gene uncertain. The ends were cut back, 8 bases at V and 4 bases at J, with 9 bases in the middle. This CDR3 contains 12 residues. Per germline, CDR1 SNHLY and CDR2 FYNNEI. The CDR3, as DNA: TGTGCCAGCTGTGCACCTTACAATGAGCAGTTCTTC. It translates to CASCAPYNEQFF.

This chain uses TRBV10-3 with TRBJ2-7; perhaps TRBD1 as D (6 bases). V lost 7 bases and J lost 3, with 10 bases in between. Per the germline V gene, CDR1 is ENHRY and CDR2 is SYGVKD. The CDR3 contains 12 residues. The CDR3 DNA follows: TGTGCCATCAAAGAGACAGGCTACGAGCAGTACTTC. It yields the protein CAIKETGYEQYF.

V and J are TRBV27 and TRBJ2-1, with D perhaps matching TRBD1 (5 bases). This CDR3 spans 18 amino acids. Between the trimmed V and J ends, which lost 5 bases and 0 bases, there was a span of 20 bases. CDR1 and CDR2 from the germline V gene are MNHEY and SMNVEV (reference sequence). DNA for the CDR3: TGTGCCAGCAGTGCATGGGGAAAACAGGTCCGCTCCTACAATGAGCAGTTCTTC. Translating gives CASSAWGKQVRSYNEQFF.

This clone was recorded once. V and J are TRBV25-1 and TRBJ2-6, with D unclear. Trimming removed 0 bases at V and 0 bases at J, with 0 bases between. This CDR3 contains 14 residues. CDR1 and CDR2 from the germline V gene are MGHDK and SYGVNS. The CDR3 nucleotides are TGTGCCAGCAGTGAATACTCTGGGGCCAACGTCCTGACTTTC. Its protein product is CASSEYSGANVLTF.